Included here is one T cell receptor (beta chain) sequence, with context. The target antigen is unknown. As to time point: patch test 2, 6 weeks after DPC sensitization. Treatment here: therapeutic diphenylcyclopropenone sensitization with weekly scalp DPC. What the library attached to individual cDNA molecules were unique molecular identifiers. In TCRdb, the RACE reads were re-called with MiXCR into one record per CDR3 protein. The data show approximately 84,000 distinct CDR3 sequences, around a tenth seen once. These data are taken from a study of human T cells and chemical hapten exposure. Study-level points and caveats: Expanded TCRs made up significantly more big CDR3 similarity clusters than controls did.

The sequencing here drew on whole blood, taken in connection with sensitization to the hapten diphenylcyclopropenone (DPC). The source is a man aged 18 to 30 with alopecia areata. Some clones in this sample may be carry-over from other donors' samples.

The CDR3 loop reads CATSNSELLQETQYF. CDR3 bases: TGTGCCACCAGCAACTCCGAGCTTCTTCAAGAGACCCAGTACTTC. V usage is TRBV15 and J usage is TRBJ2-5; D remains unclear. Trimming left V 4 bases short and J 2 bases short, with 14 bases between. Germline V gene sequence: CDR1 LNHNV, CDR2 YYDKDF (reference sequence). The CDR3 runs 15 residues.